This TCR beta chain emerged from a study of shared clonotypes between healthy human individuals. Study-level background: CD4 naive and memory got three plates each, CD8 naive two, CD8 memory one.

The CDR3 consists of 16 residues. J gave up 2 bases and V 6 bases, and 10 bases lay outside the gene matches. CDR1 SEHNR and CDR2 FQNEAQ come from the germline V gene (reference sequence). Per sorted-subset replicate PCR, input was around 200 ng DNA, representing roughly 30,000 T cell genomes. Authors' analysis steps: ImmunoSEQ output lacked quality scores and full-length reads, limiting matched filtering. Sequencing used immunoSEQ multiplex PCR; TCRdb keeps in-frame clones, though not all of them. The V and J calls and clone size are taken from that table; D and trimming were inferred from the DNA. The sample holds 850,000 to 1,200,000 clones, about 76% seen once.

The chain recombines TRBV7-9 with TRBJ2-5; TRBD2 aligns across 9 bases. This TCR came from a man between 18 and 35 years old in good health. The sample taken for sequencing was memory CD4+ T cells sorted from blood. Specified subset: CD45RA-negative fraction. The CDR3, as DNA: TGTGCCAGCAGTCTAGGGGTACTAGCGGGTCAAGAGACCCAGTACTTC. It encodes CASSLGVLAGQETQYF.